The clone carrying this T cell receptor (beta chain) came up a few times. This sample was included in a study of patients and donors after allogeneic stem cell transplantation. Using its own MiXCR run on the RT-PCR reads, TCRdb lists one record per CDR3 protein. There are 84,000 or so distinct CDR3 sequences in the sample; roughly 48% occur only once, and under 70% lies in the top ten. Trimming pared 7 bases from V and 0 bases from J, leaving 14 bases between. The CDR3 sequence is 16 residues long. Per germline, CDR1 SGHRS and CDR2 YFSETQ. The clonotype comes from a human donor who was either an allogeneic HSCT recipient or a stem cell or donor lymphocyte infusion donor (not recorded which). It is not recorded whose cells these are; they may come from a transplant donor. The V gene is TRBV5-1, the J gene TRBJ1-6, with D possibly being TRBD1 (6 bases). Material for sequencing was blood, either unsorted or a sorted T cell fraction (not recorded which). The CDR3 nucleotides are TGCGCCAGCCGAAGGACAGAGGACTCCTATAATTCACCCCTCCACTTT. Translating gives CASRRTEDSYNSPLHF. The full variable domain, in which reference TRBV5-1 and TRBJ1-6 provide the parts outside the CDR3, is KAGVTQTPRYLIKTRGQQVTLSCSPISGHRSVSWYQQTPGQGLQFLFEYFSETQRNKGNFPGRFSGRQFSNSRSEMNVSTLELGDSALYLCASRRTEDSYNSPLHFGNGTRLTVT.